The T cell receptor beta chain under discussion was sequenced for a study of high-grade serous ovarian cancer treatment subgroups. Study details: Samples averaged about 15,000 reads and about 7,100 unique TCR beta rearrangements.

This clone was counted between two and nine times. No antigen is known for it. Sequenced by immunoSEQ multiplex PCR; TCRdb stores in-frame clones only, minus some. The sample consists of several thousand clones, roughly 71% of them appearing once. V lost 5 bases and J lost 4; bases outside the gene matches: 8. Germline V gene lookup returns CDR1 SGHVS and CDR2 FQNEAQ. This CDR3 spans 16 amino acids. Study-wide results and limits: Spatial context was lost because tumors were sequenced in bulk. The analyses considered CDR3 and ignored CDR1 and CDR2.

Tumor tissue was taken before any definitive surgery or chemotherapy was given. This chain joins TRBV7-8 and TRBJ2-1, with 10 bases identical to TRBD2. The sequenced material came from tumor tissue. The receptor comes from a human donor with high-grade serous ovarian cancer. The CDR3 region is CASSLESGGVYNEQFF. In DNA, the CDR3 is TGTGCCAGCAGCCTAGAAAGCGGGGGGGTATACAATGAGCAGTTCTTC. The full variable domain, in which reference TRBV7-8 and TRBJ2-1 provide the parts outside the CDR3, is GAGVSQSPRYKVAKRGQDVALRCDPISGHVSLFWYQQALGQGPEFLTYFQNEAQLDKSGLPSDRFFAERPEGSVSTLKIQRTQQEDSAVYLCASSLESGGVYNEQFFGPGTRLTVL.